A single sample is the source of the 3 T cell receptor beta chains below, sequenced in a study of breast tumors, draining lymph nodes, adjacent tissues. Breast cancer patients provided tissue from their axillary draining lymph nodes. TCRdb re-analysed the multiplex PCR reads in MiXCR, keeping a single row per CDR3 protein. The sample holds 70,000 to 95,000 distinct CDR3 sequences, roughly 19% seen once. Sequencing was done on a sample of axillary lymph node tissue. These receptor sequences come from a female donor with breast cancer. Some clones in this sample may be carry-over from other donors' samples.

The V gene is TRBV5-4, the J gene TRBJ1-1, with D possibly matching TRBD1 (6 bases). The CDR3 has 14 amino acids. Germline V gene lookup returns CDR1 SGHNT and CDR2 YYREEE (reference sequence). Deletions cut 2 bases from V and 1 base from J, with 9 bases between. Here the CDR3 reads CASSLQGRNTEAFF. DNA for the CDR3: TGTGCCAGCAGCTTACAGGGACGGAACACTGAAGCTTTCTTT.

Ten or more counts support this clonotype. The chain uses TRBV5-1 and TRBJ2-7, with 14 bases lining up with TRBD2. CDR3 length equals 19 residues. J was trimmed by 5 bases and V by 0 bases; bases with no gene match: 13. Germline CDR1 and CDR2: SGHRS and YFSETQ. CDR3 coding DNA: TGCGCCAGCAGCTTGGGGACTAGCGGGAGGCGACTAAGGAGTCACGAGCAGTACTTC. Translated: CASSLGTSGRRLRSHEQYF.

Of note for this clonotype: A much larger clone is a single base away; this may be a read error. V gene TRBV19 combines with J gene TRBJ1-5; no firm D call. The germline V gene encodes CDR1 LNHDA and CDR2 SQIVND (reference sequence). The CDR3 spans 15 residues. With 5 bases removed from V and 4 bases from J, the gap between germline ends came to 15 bases. This CDR3 reads CASSVAGLGNQPQHF. In DNA form, the CDR3 reads TGTGCCAGTAGTGTAGCCGGGCTGGGGAATCAGCCCCAGCATTTT.